This T cell receptor (beta chain) was observed in a study of cytomegalovirus exposure and HLA in healthy donors. Germline lookup yields CDR1 WSHSY and CDR2 SAAADI. The CDR3 loop spans 16 amino acids. V lost 1 base to trimming and J lost 14 bases; unmatched junction nucleotides: 19. The method was immunoSEQ multiplex PCR; TCRdb's version includes in-frame clones alone and lacks a portion of them. The sample lists 150,000 to 200,000 clones, roughly 86% occurring once. This rearrangement joins TRBV10-2 to TRBJ1-2; 7 bases match TRBD1. The origin of this receptor is a woman between 18 and 30 years old in good health and CMV-seronegative. Sequencing input: PBMCs. The CDR3 is CASSEWGATGPVRGTF. Written as DNA, the CDR3 is TGCGCCAGCAGTGAGTGGGGCGCCACTGGACCTGTCAGGGGGACCTTC.